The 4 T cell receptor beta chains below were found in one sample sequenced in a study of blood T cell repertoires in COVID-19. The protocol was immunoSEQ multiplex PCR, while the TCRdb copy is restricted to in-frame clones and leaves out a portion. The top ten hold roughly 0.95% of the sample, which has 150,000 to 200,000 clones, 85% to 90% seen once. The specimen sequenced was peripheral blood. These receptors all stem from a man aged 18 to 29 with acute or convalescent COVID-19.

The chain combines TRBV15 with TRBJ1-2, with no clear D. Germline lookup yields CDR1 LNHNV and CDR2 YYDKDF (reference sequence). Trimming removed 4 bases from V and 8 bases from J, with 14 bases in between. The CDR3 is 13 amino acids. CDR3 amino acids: CATSTTLHGGYTF. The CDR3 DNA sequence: TGTGCCACCAGCACGACTTTGCATGGCGGCTACACCTTC.

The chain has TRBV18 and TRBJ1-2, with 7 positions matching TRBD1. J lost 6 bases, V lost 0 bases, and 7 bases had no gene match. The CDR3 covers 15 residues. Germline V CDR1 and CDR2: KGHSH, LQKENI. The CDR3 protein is CASSPPGRGANGYTF. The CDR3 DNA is TGTGCCAGCTCACCACCGGGCAGGGGGGCGAATGGCTACACCTTC.

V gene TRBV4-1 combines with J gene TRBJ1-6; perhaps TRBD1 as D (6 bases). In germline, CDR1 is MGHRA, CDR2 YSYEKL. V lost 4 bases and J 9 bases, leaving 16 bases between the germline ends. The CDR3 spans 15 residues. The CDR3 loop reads CASSLTGLSGSPLHF. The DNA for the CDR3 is TGCGCCAGCAGCCTTACAGGGCTTAGTGGTTCACCCCTCCACTTT.

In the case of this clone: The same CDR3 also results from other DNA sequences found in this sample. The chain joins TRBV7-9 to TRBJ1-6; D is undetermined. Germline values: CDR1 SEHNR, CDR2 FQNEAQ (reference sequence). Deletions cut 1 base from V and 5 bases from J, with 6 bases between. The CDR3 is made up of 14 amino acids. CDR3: CASSLDGNNSPLHF. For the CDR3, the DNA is TGTGCCAGCAGCTTAGACGGGAATAATTCACCCCTCCACTTT.